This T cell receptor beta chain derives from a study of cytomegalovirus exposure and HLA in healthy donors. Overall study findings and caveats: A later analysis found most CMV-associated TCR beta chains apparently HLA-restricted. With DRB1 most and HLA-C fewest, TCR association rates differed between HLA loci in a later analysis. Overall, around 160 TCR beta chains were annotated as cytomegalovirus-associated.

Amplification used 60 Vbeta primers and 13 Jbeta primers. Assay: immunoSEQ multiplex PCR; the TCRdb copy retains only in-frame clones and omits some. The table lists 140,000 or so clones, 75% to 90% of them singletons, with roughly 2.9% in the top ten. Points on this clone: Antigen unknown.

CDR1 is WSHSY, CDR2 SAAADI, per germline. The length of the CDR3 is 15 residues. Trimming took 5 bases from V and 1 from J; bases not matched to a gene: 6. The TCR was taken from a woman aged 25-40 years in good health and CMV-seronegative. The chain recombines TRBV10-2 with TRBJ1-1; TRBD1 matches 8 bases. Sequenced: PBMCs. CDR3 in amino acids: CASSSLGQGNTEAFF. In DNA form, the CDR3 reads TGCGCCAGCAGTTCTCTAGGACAGGGGAACACTGAAGCTTTCTTT.